Following are 31 T cell receptor beta chains from one sample sequenced in a study of control samples from healthy donors and cancer patients. Assay used: immunoSEQ multiplex PCR; TCRdb lists only in-frame clones, some missing. The sample includes about 50,000 clones, 88% of them seen just once. The sample consisted of PBMCs. The receptors derive from a man between 45 and 60 years old with head and neck cancer.

The rearrangement links TRBV6-5 to TRBJ1-2; D perhaps matches TRBD1 (6 bases). The CDR3 is 15 amino acids. V dropped 6 bases and J dropped 4 bases, with 18 bases sitting between them. Germline V gene sequence: CDR1 MNHEY, CDR2 SVGAGI. The CDR3 loop reads CASRPIIGGTYGYTF. For the CDR3, the DNA is TGTGCCAGCAGACCAATCATAGGGGGGACCTATGGCTACACCTTC.

The chain links TRBV6-5 to TRBJ2-7; D not certain. Germline V gene sequence: CDR1 MNHEY, CDR2 SVGAGI. This CDR3 has 14 residues. V lost 8 bases and J 0 bases, leaving 14 bases between the germline ends. Written as DNA, the CDR3 is TGTGCCAGCGAAAGGCAGCAGAGCTCCTACGAGCAGTACTTC. Translated: CASERQQSSYEQYF.

This chain uses TRBV9 with TRBJ2-7, with D tentatively TRBD1 (6 bases). V was pared by 4 bases and J by 2 bases, with 13 bases between. Looked up from germline, CDR1 is SGDLS and CDR2 is YYNGEE. The CDR3 has 14 residues. The CDR3 bases are TGTGCCAGCAGCTATACAGGGTCTCCCTACGAGCAGTACTTC. Translation gives CASSYTGSPYEQYF.

V and J are TRBV12-1 and TRBJ1-2; TRBD1, the table's D call, was not compared with the DNA. TRBV12-1 is classified as a pseudogene. The CDR3 loop spans 15 amino acids. CDR3 bases: TGTGCCAGCAGCCCCCAGGGGGAGTTTAACTATGGCTACACCTTC. It is translated as CASSPQGEFNYGYTF.

The chain has TRBV2 and TRBJ2-5; D uncertain. CDR3 length equals 13 residues. Per the germline V gene, CDR1 is SNHLY and CDR2 is FYNNEI. V was shortened by 6 bases and J by 1 base, with 9 bases between the two germline ends. The CDR3 loop reads CASRVTRQETQYF. As DNA, the CDR3 is TGTGCCAGCAGGGTAACACGCCAAGAGACCCAGTACTTC.

The chain recombines TRBV2 with TRBJ1-5; weak D call: TRBD1 (5 bases). V dropped 7 bases and J dropped 4 bases, with 17 bases sitting between them. Germline V lookup: CDR1 SNHLY, CDR2 FYNNEI. The CDR3 is made up of 15 amino acids. The CDR3 spells CASKIVGGGNQPQHF. For the CDR3, the DNA is TGTGCCAGCAAGATCGTCGGGGGGGGTAATCAGCCCCAGCATTTT.

This clone was counted once. The chain couples TRBV28 to TRBJ2-3; TRBD1 matches at 10 bases. CDR3 length: 15 residues. The germline V gene has CDR1 MDHEN and CDR2 SYDVKM. Losses at the gene ends were 6 bases for V and 3 bases for J; bases not matched to a gene: 6. The CDR3 spells CASRWTGGWTDTQYF. CDR3 bases: TGTGCCAGCAGATGGACAGGGGGTTGGACAGATACGCAGTATTTT.

The CDR3 coding sequence is TGTGCCAGCAGCCATACGGCTGGGACCAAGCATTTT. Its protein is CASSHTAGTKHF. The V gene is TRBV7-6, the J gene TRBJ1-5; D possibly corresponds to TRBD1 (5 bases). CDR1 SGHVS and CDR2 FNYEAQ come from the germline V gene. CDR3 length equals 12 residues. The V gene lost 5 bases and the J gene lost 14 bases, with 16 bases spanning the gap.

This chain links TRBV3-1 (or the pseudogene TRBV3-2) with TRBJ2-7; possible D gene TRBD1, 6 bases. The ends were cut back, 1 base at V and 6 bases at J, with 16 bases in the middle. From germline, CDR1 is LGHDT and CDR2 YNNKEL (reference sequence). This CDR3 is 15 amino acids long. In DNA form, the CDR3 reads TGTGCCAGCAGCCAAGCGAACAGGGTCGGGCTCGAGCAGTACTTC. Encoded protein: CASSQANRVGLEQYF.

The genes are TRBV5-5 and TRBJ1-4; no firm D call. V gave up 4 bases and J gave up 2 bases, with 12 bases separating them. Looked up from germline, CDR1 is SGHKS and CDR2 is YYEKEE (reference sequence). This CDR3 is 15 amino acids long. CDR3 protein: CASSASGGTNEKLFF. The CDR3 region has the DNA TGTGCCAGCAGCGCTTCGGGAGGGACTAATGAAAAACTGTTTTTT.

This clone has just a few counts. The chain recombines TRBV25-1 with TRBJ1-1; TRBD1 is a possible D gene (6 bases). Germline-derived CDR1 and CDR2 are MGHDK and SYGVNS. Trimming removed 6 bases from V and 3 bases from J, with 11 bases in between. The CDR3 length is 13 residues. This CDR3 reads CASSTGSYTEAFF. In nucleotides, the CDR3 is TGTGCCAGCAGCACAGGGAGTTACACTGAAGCTTTCTTT.

The chain is built from TRBV7-2 and TRBJ2-1, with TRBD2 matching over 7 bases. The CDR3 totals 18 residues. CDR1 and CDR2 from the germline V gene are SGHTA and FQGNSA. Unmatched junction bases numbered 16, after V lost 3 bases and J lost 5 bases. CDR3 loop: CASSFFPLSGVSHNEQFF. DNA for the CDR3: TGTGCCAGCAGCTTTTTCCCCTTAAGCGGGGTTTCACACAATGAGCAGTTCTTC.

The chain uses TRBV9 and TRBJ2-5, with TRBD1 as a possible D gene (6 bases). Germline V lookup: CDR1 SGDLS, CDR2 YYNGEE. With 0 bases removed from V and 4 bases from J, the gap between germline ends came to 10 bases. The CDR3 sequence is 14 residues long. The CDR3 DNA sequence: TGTGCCAGCAGCGTAGCGGCAGGGGCAGAGACCCAGTACTTC. Its protein product is CASSVAAGAETQYF.

This chain joins TRBV11-2 and TRBJ2-7; 8 nucleotides match TRBD1. The V gene's germline CDR1 is SGHAT and CDR2 FQNNGV. This CDR3 is built from 15 residues. V lost 2 bases, J lost 2 bases, and 5 bases stayed unmatched. CDR3 sequence (DNA): TGTGCCAGCAGCTTAACCGGGACAGGCCCCTACGAGCAGTACTTC. Its protein is CASSLTGTGPYEQYF.

V and J are TRBV7-2 and TRBJ2-5; D remains ambiguous. The ends were cut back, 3 bases at V and 0 bases at J, with 17 bases in the middle. The CDR3 consists of 17 residues. The germline CDR1 and CDR2 sequences are SGHTA and FQGNSA. Here the CDR3 DNA reads TGTGCCAGCAGCTTGGGTGGGGTGCTACCGTACCAAGAGACCCAGTACTTC. This encodes CASSLGGVLPYQETQYF.

The gene calls are TRBV4-1 and TRBJ1-1; maybe TRBD1 (6 bases). Trimming took 5 bases from V and 0 from J, leaving 10 bases between them. Germline assignment: CDR1 MGHRA and CDR2 YSYEKL. The CDR3 consists of 14 residues. The CDR3 DNA reads as TGCGCCAGCAGCACCGGACAGATGAACACTGAAGCTTTCTTT. This gives the protein CASSTGQMNTEAFF.

The gene calls are TRBV5-1 and TRBJ2-3; TRBD1 might be the D (6 bases). Germline V gives CDR1 SGHRS, CDR2 YFSETQ. V lost 4 bases to trimming and J lost 2 bases, with 14 bases between them. The CDR3 runs 15 residues. The CDR3 sequence is CASSVYRVATDTQYF. In DNA form, the CDR3 reads TGCGCCAGCAGCGTGTACAGGGTGGCCACAGATACGCAGTATTTT.

V gene TRBV19 combines with J gene TRBJ2-1, with 8 bases identical to TRBD2. Trimming took 7 bases from V and 8 from J; bases not matched to a gene: 7. This CDR3 region has 13 residues. Germline V gene sequence: CDR1 LNHDA, CDR2 SQIVND (reference sequence). The CDR3 reads CASTQAGEDEQFF. The CDR3 DNA reads as TGTGCCAGTACACAAGCGGGGGAGGATGAGCAGTTCTTC.

The chain couples TRBV6-2 or TRBV6-3 to TRBJ2-1; D unclear. CDR3 size: 13 residues. Between the trimmed V and J ends, which lost 3 bases and 4 bases, there was a span of 7 bases. The germline CDR1 and CDR2 sequences are MNHEY and SVGEGT. The CDR3: CASSYSKYNEQFF. DNA for the CDR3: TGTGCCAGCAGTTATTCCAAATACAATGAGCAGTTCTTC.

The chain couples TRBV3-1 (or the pseudogene TRBV3-2) to TRBJ2-1, with 10 bases identical to TRBD1. With 0 bases clipped from V and 8 bases from J, the junction kept 13 bases outside the gene matches. Germline assignment: CDR1 LGHDT and CDR2 YNNKEL (reference sequence). This CDR3 spans 18 amino acids. The CDR3 reads CASSQEEPGQGLFYEQFF. The DNA of the CDR3 is TGTGCCAGCAGCCAAGAGGAGCCGGGACAGGGGTTATTCTATGAGCAGTTCTTC.

The chain recombines TRBV12-3 or TRBV12-4 with TRBJ2-4, with D tentatively TRBD2 (6 bases). This CDR3 is 13 amino acids long. V was shortened by 4 bases and J by 7 bases, with 11 bases between the two germline ends. The CDR3 spells CASSSRGLNIQYF. The CDR3 coding sequence is TGTGCCAGCAGTTCTAGGGGACTTAACATTCAGTACTTC.

This rearrangement joins TRBV18 to TRBJ2-7; D remains unclear. The V and J ends lost 0 bases and 2 bases respectively, with 8 bases between them. This CDR3 spans 14 amino acids. CDR1 is KGHSH and CDR2 is LQKENI in the germline V gene. The CDR3: CASSPPLEPYEQYF. The DNA for the CDR3 is TGTGCCAGCTCACCACCGCTCGAACCCTACGAGCAGTACTTC.

V is TRBV7-6 and J is TRBJ1-2, with a possible D match to TRBD1 (6 bases). The V gene lost 4 bases and the J gene lost 4 bases, with 19 bases spanning the gap. CDR1 and CDR2 (germline): SGHVS, FNYEAQ. The CDR3 length is 16 residues. CDR3: CASSSVWAGGGYGYTF. CDR3 DNA: TGTGCCAGCAGCTCAGTGTGGGCGGGGGGCGGCTATGGCTACACCTTC.

The genes are TRBV30 and TRBJ1-3, with D maybe TRBD1 (5 bases). Trimming took off 1 base at V and 2 bases at J, with 9 bases between the two ends. CDR1 and CDR2 (germline): GTSNPN, SVGIG (reference sequence). This CDR3 comprises 14 residues. The DNA of the CDR3 is TGTGCCTGGAGTGGGGACGTTACTGGAAACACCATATATTTT. Its translation is CAWSGDVTGNTIYF.

The genes are TRBV5-1 and TRBJ1-1; possible D gene TRBD1, 5 bases. There are 14 residues in the CDR3. In germline, CDR1 is SGHRS, CDR2 YFSETQ. With 4 bases removed from V and 2 bases from J, the gap between germline ends came to 12 bases. The CDR3 DNA follows: TGCGCCAGCAGCCCGGGGGGATCTAACACTGAAGCTTTCTTT. Translation gives CASSPGGSNTEAFF.

The chain employs TRBV18 and TRBJ1-5; maybe TRBD1 (6 bases). The V and J ends lost 2 bases and 7 bases respectively, with 18 bases between them. The CDR3 runs 16 residues. Looked up from germline, CDR1 is KGHSH and CDR2 is LQKENI. The CDR3 region is CASSPATGSVGQPQHF. DNA for the CDR3: TGTGCCAGCTCACCAGCAACAGGGAGTGTCGGACAGCCCCAGCATTTT.

This sequence joins TRBV5-6 and TRBJ1-2; 7 bases fit TRBD1. Germline V gene data show CDR1 as SGHDT and CDR2 as YYEEEE. Germline trimming cut 4 bases from V and 4 bases from J; bases unmatched to any gene: 10. The CDR3 consists of 15 residues. CDR3 in DNA: TGTGCCAGCAGCCAGTACAGACAGGGATCCTATGGCTACACCTTC. Protein sequence: CASSQYRQGSYGYTF.

This rearrangement joins TRBV6-1 to TRBJ2-7; unclear D gene. Per the germline V gene, CDR1 is MNHNS and CDR2 is SASEGT. V dropped 0 bases and J dropped 0 bases, with 3 bases sitting between them. The CDR3 extends over 13 amino acids. As DNA, the CDR3 is TGTGCCAGCAGTGAAGCGCGCTCCTACGAGCAGTACTTC. This sequence encodes CASSEARSYEQYF.

This clone was recorded once. The chain couples TRBV7-6 to TRBJ2-7; D possibly corresponds to TRBD1 (5 bases). Germline CDR1 is SGHVS and CDR2 is FNYEAQ. The CDR3 totals 15 residues. V lost 1 base and J 3 bases, leaving 13 bases between the germline ends. The CDR3, as DNA: TGTGCCAGCAGCTTAGATCAGGGCCTGCACTACGAGCAGTACTTC. Its translation: CASSLDQGLHYEQYF.

The J gene is TRBJ1-4, the V gene TRBV12-3 or TRBV12-4; no clear D. V was cut by 1 base and J by 8 bases, with 8 bases left in between. This CDR3 has 13 residues. CDR3: CASSLEPREKLFF. DNA for the CDR3: TGTGCCAGCAGTTTAGAGCCTCGGGAAAAACTGTTTTTT.

This chain connects TRBV5-4 to TRBJ1-2; D perhaps matches TRBD1 (5 bases). V dropped 4 bases and J dropped 2 bases, with 9 bases sitting between them. Per germline, CDR1 SGHNT and CDR2 YYREEE (reference sequence). The CDR3 is 13 residues long. The CDR3 sequence is CASSRDRNYGYTF. The CDR3 nucleotides are TGTGCCAGCAGCAGGGACCGAAACTATGGCTACACCTTC.